This section outlines one TCR beta chain sequence together with its context. Its matching antigen is unknown. The CDR3 is 12 amino acids. Trimming removed 7 bases from V and 1 base from J, with 7 bases in between. Germline V gene lookup returns CDR1 MDHEN and CDR2 SYDVKM. The sample originates from a study of OX40 agonist ivuxolimab in advanced cancers. Across the study: Two cutaneous melanoma patients and one hepatocellular carcinoma patient, three in all, had partial responses. General observations from the study: On average, CD8+ T cells showed a greater number of expanded clones than CD4+.

Generated by immunoSEQ multiplex PCR, the TCRdb table keeps only in-frame clones and is missing some. The table lists around 41,000 clones, about 85% of them singletons. This sequence joins TRBV28 and TRBJ1-2; D gene unclear. The source of this sequence is an adult with an advanced solid tumor such as melanoma, head and neck, liver or kidney cancer. Specimen: CD4+ or CD8+ T cells sorted from blood, collected in a trial of the OX40 agonist ivuxolimab. The CDR3 loop reads CASKTSNYGYTF. DNA of the CDR3: TGTGCCAGCAAGACTAGTAACTATGGCTACACCTTC.